The 3 T cell receptor beta chains below were found in one sample sequenced in a study of blood T cell repertoires in COVID-19. Using immunoSEQ multiplex PCR, the repertoire was profiled, and TCRdb retains in-frame clones only, with some absent. The profile shows over 130,000 clones, about 88% of them singletons. Sequenced input: peripheral blood. These receptors all stem from a human donor in a cohort sampled during active COVID-19.

V is TRBV5-1 and J is TRBJ2-7, with TRBD1 matching over 7 bases. The CDR3 consists of 14 residues. The germline V gene has CDR1 SGHRS and CDR2 YFSETQ. V trimming: 2 bases; J trimming: 6 bases; junction bases outside the gene matches: 8. For the CDR3, the DNA is TGCGCCAGCAGCTTTGGGCAGGGGGTTCTCGAGCAGTACTTC. Protein: CASSFGQGVLEQYF.

The chain employs TRBV7-6 and TRBJ2-3, with 13 bases aligning to TRBD2. Germline V CDR1 and CDR2: SGHVS, FNYEAQ. The V segment lost 2 bases and the J segment 4 bases; nucleotides outside the gene matches: 9. CDR3 length: 18 residues. In DNA, the CDR3 is TGTGCCAGCAGCTTACAACTAGCGGGGGGGCCATTCGCAGATACGCAGTATTTT. Amino acid sequence: CASSLQLAGGPFADTQYF.

The chain employs TRBV7-8 and TRBJ1-2; the match to TRBD1 covers 11 bases. After removal of 5 bases from V and 3 bases from J, the junction contained 8 bases not matched to a gene. Germline lookup yields CDR1 SGHVS and CDR2 FQNEAQ. The CDR3 spans 16 residues. This chain's CDR3 is CASSLPRTGGDYGYTF. CDR3 DNA: TGTGCCAGCAGCCTCCCCCGGACAGGGGGCGACTATGGCTACACCTTC.